This T cell receptor beta chain was obtained from a study of blood T cell repertoires in COVID-19. Whole-study context: Sites in the United States, Italy and Spain provided acute and convalescent COVID-19 samples. In each case, the material was cDNA or gDNA derived from T cells, B-cell-depleted T cells, or PBMCs.

V was trimmed by 5 bases and J by 4 bases, leaving 12 bases between them. This CDR3 spans 13 amino acids. Germline values: CDR1 SGHTA, CDR2 FQGNSA. Original processing methods: Cell counts per sample came from amplifying reference gene primers. Generated by immunoSEQ multiplex PCR, the TCRdb table keeps only in-frame clones and is missing some. For V, J and clone size, that table is used; D and trimming come from the DNA. The sample lists approximately 280,000 clones, about nine tenths seen once, with less than 2.5% in the top ten. The sequencing input was peripheral blood. The gene calls are TRBV7-2 and TRBJ2-7, with D tentatively TRBD2 (5 bases). The source is a man between 45 and 60 years old with acute or convalescent COVID-19. The chain's CDR3 is CASSRNPGYEQYF. CDR3 nucleotides: TGTGCCAGCAGCCGAAATCCGGGGTACGAGCAGTACTTC.